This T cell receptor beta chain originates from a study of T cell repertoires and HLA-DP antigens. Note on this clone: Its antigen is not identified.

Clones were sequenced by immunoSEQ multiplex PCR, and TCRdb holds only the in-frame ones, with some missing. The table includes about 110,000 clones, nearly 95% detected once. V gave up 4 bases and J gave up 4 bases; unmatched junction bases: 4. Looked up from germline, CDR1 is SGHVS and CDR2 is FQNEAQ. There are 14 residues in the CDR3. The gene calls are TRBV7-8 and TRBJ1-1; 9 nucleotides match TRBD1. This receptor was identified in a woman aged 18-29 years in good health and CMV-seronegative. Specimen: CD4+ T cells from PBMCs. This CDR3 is CASSWGQGGTEAFF. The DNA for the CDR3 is TGTGCCAGCAGCTGGGGACAGGGAGGCACTGAAGCTTTCTTT.